A selection of T cell receptor beta chains follows, all from one sample in a study of control samples from healthy donors and cancer patients. The table came from immunoSEQ multiplex PCR; TCRdb's copy has only in-frame clones and leaves some out. The sample shows fewer than 300,000 clones, roughly 87% of them seen only once. The source material was PBMCs. The receptors were gathered from a woman aged 55-69 years with lung cancer. Both conserved end residues are part of each CDR3. D genes are given only for firm matches. Clone size is given for some rows only: seen once, a few or many times, or a class if the clone is expanded.

V	length	size	D	J	DNA	CDR3
TRBV3-1/TRBV3-2	15	.	TRBD1	TRBJ2-3	TGTGCCAGCAGCCTGACAGGGGGATCCACAGATACGCAGTATTTT	CASSLTGGSTDTQYF
TRBV6-6	18	.	TRBD2	TRBJ2-3	TGTGCCAGCAGTCCCCTGGGACTAGCGGGAGGGTACACAGATACGCAGTATTTT	CASSPLGLAGGYTDTQYF
TRBV3-1/TRBV3-2	13	many	TRBD1	TRBJ1-5	TGTGCCAGCAGGGGGACAGGGAATCAGCCCCAGCATTTT	CASRGTGNQPQHF
TRBV10-3	13	once	TRBD1	TRBJ1-1	TGTGCCATCCGACAGGACAGGGACACTGAAGCTTTCTTT	CAIRQDRDTEAFF
TRBV20-1	10	.	.	TRBJ2-7	TGCAGTGCTAGTCCCAGGCATCAGTACTTC	CSASPRHQYF
TRBV19	15	.	.	TRBJ1-2	TGTGCCAGTAGTATGGGGTCTGCAGTTATCTATGGCTACACCTTC	CASSMGSAVIYGYTF
TRBV4-1	16	.	.	TRBJ1-1	TGCGCCAGCAGCCAGGGGCCATACCAGGGTTACGCTGAAGCTTTCTTT	CASSQGPYQGYAEAFF
TRBV3-1/TRBV3-2	13	.	.	TRBJ1-1	TGTGCCAGCAGCCAAGGGGGGGGTACTGAAGCTTTCTTT	CASSQGGGTEAFF
TRBV2	16	.	.	TRBJ2-1	TGTGCCAGCAGCAAAGGGGGACTCAAGGCCTACAATGAGCAGTTCTTC	CASSKGGLKAYNEQFF
TRBV19	16	.	.	TRBJ1-1	TGTGCCAGTAGTATGAAGGCTTGGGTACCCAACACTGAAGCTTTCTTT	CASSMKAWVPNTEAFF
TRBV30	13	few	.	TRBJ1-1	TGTGCCTGGAGTGTTGAAGGTAGGACTGAAGCTTTCTTT	CAWSVEGRTEAFF
TRBV19	14	.	TRBD1	TRBJ2-7	TGTGCCAGTAGTATAGTTGGGACAGCCTACGAGCAGTACTTC	CASSIVGTAYEQYF
TRBV27	14	.	TRBD1	TRBJ2-2	TGTGCCAGCAGTTTCAACAGGGGTCCCGGGGAGCTGTTTTTT	CASSFNRGPGELFF
TRBV7-2	16	.	TRBD1	TRBJ2-2	TGTGCCAGCAGCCCGCAAAGTGTGACAGGGACCGGGGAGCTGTTTTTT	CASSPQSVTGTGELFF
TRBV5-1	17	.	.	TRBJ2-3	TGCGCCAGCAGCTTGGGACGTTGGGCTTCTAGCACAGATACGCAGTATTTT	CASSLGRWASSTDTQYF
TRBV18	15	.	.	TRBJ1-1	TGTGCCAGCTCCCCTGCCTACACAGATTACACTGAAGCTTTCTTT	CASSPAYTDYTEAFF
TRBV6-6	14	once	TRBD1	TRBJ1-3	TGTGCCAGCGAAAGACAGGGGTCCGGAAACACCATATATTTT	CASERQGSGNTIYF
TRBV7-2	15	.	.	TRBJ2-2	TGTGCCAGCAGCCCCTCGAGGGGCCAGACCGGGGAGCTGTTTTTT	CASSPSRGQTGELFF
TRBV27	14	.	.	TRBJ1-2	TGTGCCAGCAGTTTATCGGAGGCGGGACGGGACTACACCTTC	CASSLSEAGRDYTF
TRBV10-3	12	.	.	TRBJ1-5	TGTGCCATCAGCCCGAATAATCAGCCCCAGCATTTT	CAISPNNQPQHF
TRBV12-5	16	.	TRBD2	TRBJ2-1	TGTGCTAGTGGTTCCTTAGCGGGAGGGCTCTACAATGAGCAGTTCTTC	CASGSLAGGLYNEQFF
TRBV6-5	15	.	TRBD1	TRBJ1-5	TGTGCCAGCAGTCCGGACAGGAGGCGAAATCAGCCCCAGCATTTT	CASSPDRRRNQPQHF
TRBV5-6	13	.	.	TRBJ2-2	TGTGCCAGCAGCTTGGGAGGAACCGGGGAGCTGTTTTTT	CASSLGGTGELFF
TRBV5-6	14	few	.	TRBJ1-1	TGTGCCAGCAGCCCGCCATTGGGAAACACTGAAGCTTTCTTT	CASSPPLGNTEAFF
TRBV29-1	15	few	.	TRBJ2-3	TGCAGCGTTGAAACGGCAACCCCTAGCACAGATACGCAGTATTTT	CSVETATPSTDTQYF
TRBV19	15	.	.	TRBJ1-5	TGTGCCAGTAGTGCTCAACGGGGGCCGAATCAGCCCCAGCATTTT	CASSAQRGPNQPQHF
TRBV9	17	.	TRBD1	TRBJ1-2	TGTGCCAGCAGCGAGACAGACCGACAGGGAGGTTCCTATGGCTACACCTTC	CASSETDRQGGSYGYTF
TRBV4-2	14	.	TRBD2	TRBJ2-7	TGTGCCAGCAGCCAGTCGTCTAGCGGGAGGGTTATGAACTTC	CASSQSSSGRVMNF
TRBV2	15	.	TRBD1	TRBJ1-4	TGTGCCAGCAGTGCCGACAGGGAGGCTAATGAAAAACTGTTTTTT	CASSADREANEKLFF
TRBV29-1	14	few	TRBD2	TRBJ2-5	TGCAGCGTTGAAATAGCGGGGGCCGTAGAGACCCAGTACTTC	CSVEIAGAVETQYF